There are many counts of the clone carrying this T cell receptor (beta chain). The data were obtained in a study of blood T cell repertoires in COVID-19. Study as a whole: Nucleic acid was either cDNA or gDNA, and it came from T cells, B-cell-depleted T cells, or PBMCs.

Generated by immunoSEQ multiplex PCR, the TCRdb table keeps only in-frame clones and is missing some. The sample includes fewer than 350,000 clones, around 90% of them seen just once. The CDR3 contains 16 residues. The V segment lost 2 bases and the J segment 7 bases; nucleotides outside the gene matches: 10. Germline V gene data show CDR1 as LGHNA and CDR2 as YNFKEQ. The clonotype was recovered from a woman younger than 30 with acute COVID-19. The sequencing input was PBMCs or T cells enriched from blood (not recorded which). The chain couples TRBV4-2 to TRBJ2-1, with TRBD1 matching 8 bases. The CDR3: CASSQSAGTGGNEQFF. The CDR3 DNA reads as TGTGCCAGCAGCCAAAGTGCCGGGACAGGAGGGAATGAGCAGTTCTTC.